Detailed here is one T cell receptor (beta chain). Trimming shortened V by 0 bases and J by 0 bases, and 12 bases separated the two germline ends. Looked up from germline, CDR1 is KGHSH and CDR2 is LQKENI. The CDR3 sequence is 17 residues long. Original processing methods: Amplifying reference gene primers gave estimates of nucleated cell counts. Here immunoSEQ multiplex PCR was the method, and the copy in TCRdb shows in-frame clones only, minus some. V and J calls and clone size are as listed in that table; D and trimming were resolved from the DNA. Found here are 98,000 or so clones, more than 75% of them singletons; the top ten hold about 27%. These data originate in a study of blood T cell repertoires in COVID-19. At the level of the study: Material from acute and convalescent COVID-19 was sourced from the United States, Italy and Spain. The cDNA or gDNA used as material had been derived from T cells, B-cell-depleted T cells, or PBMCs.

V usage is TRBV18 and J usage is TRBJ1-3; TRBD1 is a possible D gene (6 bases). The specimen sequenced was peripheral blood. The TCR comes from a man between 60 and 75 years old with acute or convalescent COVID-19. The CDR3 coding sequence is TGTGCCAGCTCACCACCGTCTACAGGGAGCTCTGGAAACACCATATATTTT. It codes for CASSPPSTGSSGNTIYF.